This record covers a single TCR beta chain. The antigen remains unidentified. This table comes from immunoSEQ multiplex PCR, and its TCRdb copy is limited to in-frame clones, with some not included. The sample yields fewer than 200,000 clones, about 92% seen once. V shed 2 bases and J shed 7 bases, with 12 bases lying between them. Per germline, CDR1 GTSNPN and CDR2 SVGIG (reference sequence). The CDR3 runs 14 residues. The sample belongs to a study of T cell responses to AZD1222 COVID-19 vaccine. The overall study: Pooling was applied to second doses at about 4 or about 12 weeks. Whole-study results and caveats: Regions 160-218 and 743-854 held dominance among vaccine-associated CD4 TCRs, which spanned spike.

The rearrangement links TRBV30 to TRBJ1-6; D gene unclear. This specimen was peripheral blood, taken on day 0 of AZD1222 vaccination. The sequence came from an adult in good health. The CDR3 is CAWSYDPWNSPLHF. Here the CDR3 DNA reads TGTGCCTGGAGTTACGACCCTTGGAATTCACCCCTCCACTTT.